The text below deals with one T cell receptor beta chain. This clone was observed a single time. Its antigen specificity is not known. There are no base qualities to consult, and no much larger clone falls within one base. Library generation was performed with the immunoSEQ multiplex PCR assay. TCRdb mirrors the immuneACCESS table, restricted to in-frame sequences. Some clones are absent from its copies; in checked studies, under half trace to an unresolved V gene, and the reason for the others is unknown. This sample holds approximately 32,000 clones; about nine tenths were observed only once. The top ten hold approximately 5.9% of the sample. For this chain, trimming is 0 bases at the V end and 10 bases at the J end, and the number of junction bases without a gene match is 4. Reading from cysteine to phenylalanine, the CDR3 counts 14 amino acids. CDR3 DNA only is kept here, 42 bases in frame from base 1. The germline V gene (reference sequence) sets CDR1 to GTSNPN and CDR2 to SVGIG.

This specimen belongs to a study of T cell changes during pregnancy in multiple sclerosis (dated by TCRdb to 2018 to 2020). About the study as a whole: The study looked at changes in the T cell repertoire across pregnancy in women with multiple sclerosis.

The sample was peripheral blood, taken in the third trimester of pregnancy. The rearrangement combines TRBV30 with TRBJ2-1, with TRBD2 matching 12 junction bases. The sequence came from a female donor in good health, enrolled as a control in a pregnancy study. The DNA sequence is TGTGCCTGGAGTGTCGGACTAGCGGGACTGGAGCAGTTCTTC. It is translated as CAWSVGLAGLEQFF. The variable domain in full, with residues beyond the CDR3 obtained from the reference TRBV30 and TRBJ2-1 genes, is SQTIHQWPATLVQPVGSPLSLECTVEGTSNPNLYWYRQAAGRGLQLLFYSVGIGQISSEVPQNLSASRPQDRQFILSSKKLLLSDSGFYLCAWSVGLAGLEQFFGPGTRLTVL.